These T cell receptor beta chains were read from a single sample in a study of cytomegalovirus exposure and HLA in healthy donors. Sequencing was performed with immunoSEQ multiplex PCR; in TCRdb, only in-frame clones are kept and a portion is missing. The table has some 150,000 clones, 76% seen once. Specimen: PBMCs. The origin of the receptors is a man between 18 and 35 years old in good health and CMV-seronegative. Both conserved end residues are part of each CDR3. A D gene is named only where the DNA matches it firmly. Some rows mark clone size as missing; the rest say once, few, many or name a class of expanded clone.

j_gene	v_gene	d_gene	abundance	CDR3nt	CDR3aa
TRBJ2-7	TRBV10-3	.	.	TGTGCCATCAGAGAGGACAGCTCTTCCTCCTACGAGCAGTACTTC	CAIREDSSSSYEQYF
TRBJ2-6	TRBV5-1	TRBD1	.	TGCGCCAGCAGCCTTAGAGGGGGCGGGCGGGCTGGGGCCAACGTCCTGACTTTC	CASSLRGGGRAGANVLTF
TRBJ2-3	TRBV11-2	TRBD2	.	TGTGCCAGCAGCTCCCTCGCACTAGCGGGGGGGCGCACAGATACGCAGTATTTT	CASSSLALAGGRTDTQYF
TRBJ1-5	TRBV19	TRBD1	.	TGTGCCACCCGACAGGGAGTCTTCCATCAGCCCCAGCATTTT	CATRQGVFHQPQHF
TRBJ2-7	TRBV7-9	.	.	TGTGCCAGCACCTTCCCATCTAGCGTAACCTACGAGCAGTACTTC	CASTFPSSVTYEQYF
TRBJ2-7	TRBV5-4	TRBD1	.	TGTGCCAGCAGCTTGTGGGGGACAGCATACTACGAGCAGTACTTC	CASSLWGTAYYEQYF
TRBJ2-7	TRBV4-1	TRBD2	once	TGCGCCAGCAGCCAAGTGGGGGGAGGGCCCTACGAGCAGTACTTC	CASSQVGGGPYEQYF
TRBJ2-6	TRBV6-1	TRBD1	.	TGTGCCAGCAGTGTCATGGGACAGGGAATTATCTTTTCTGGGGCCAACGTCCTGACTTTC	CASSVMGQGIIFSGANVLTF
TRBJ2-3	TRBV5-6	TRBD1	.	TGTGCCAGCAGCTTGGAGGGCAGGGGGTTCACAGATACGCAGTATTTT	CASSLEGRGFTDTQYF
TRBJ2-7	TRBV5-1	TRBD2	.	TGCGCCAGCAGCTTGTTTAGCGGGACTAGTGGCGAGCAGTACTTC	CASSLFSGTSGEQYF
TRBJ2-3	TRBV5-8	TRBD2	.	TGTGCCAGTACGGAGGCGGGGGGGCCCGCAGATACGCAGTATTTT	CASTEAGGPADTQYF
TRBJ1-1	TRBV7-6	.	.	TGTGCCAGCATGGGAGACTTGGGGAACACTGAAGCTTTCTTT	CASMGDLGNTEAFF
TRBJ2-7	TRBV11-2	.	.	TGTGCCAGCAGCCCGACAGGTAACTCCTACGAGCAGTACTTC	CASSPTGNSYEQYF